The clone carrying this TCR beta chain was detected ten times or more. No antigen is known for it. The data originate from a study of neurological immune-mediated disorders. General study results and limits: TCR-beta repertoires seemed private in all groups, with no expanded CDR3 amino acid sequences shared. The study found the most TCR clonal expansion in HTLV-1-associated myelopathy and the least in multiple sclerosis, below healthy controls.

Synthesis of cDNA was performed by 5'RACE using 10-nucleotide random UMIs. Every sequencing run returned over 190 million TCR-beta sequences, which were derived from 15-18 subjects. MiXCR, run by TCRdb on the 5' RACE reads, gives a single entry per CDR3 protein. This table holds roughly 34,000 distinct CDR3 sequences, about 4.8% found once. The V end lost 3 bases, the J end lost 2 bases, and 11 bases lay between the germline ends. Germline CDR1 SGHTA, CDR2 FQGNSA. This CDR3 has 14 residues. The sequence came from a man between 18 and 35 years old in good health. This chain connects TRBV7-2 to TRBJ2-7, with D possibly TRBD1 on 5 matching bases. The sequenced sample was PBMCs. This CDR3 reads CASSFVTGPYEQYF. DNA for the CDR3: TGTGCCAGCAGCTTCGTTACAGGACCCTACGAGCAGTACTTC.